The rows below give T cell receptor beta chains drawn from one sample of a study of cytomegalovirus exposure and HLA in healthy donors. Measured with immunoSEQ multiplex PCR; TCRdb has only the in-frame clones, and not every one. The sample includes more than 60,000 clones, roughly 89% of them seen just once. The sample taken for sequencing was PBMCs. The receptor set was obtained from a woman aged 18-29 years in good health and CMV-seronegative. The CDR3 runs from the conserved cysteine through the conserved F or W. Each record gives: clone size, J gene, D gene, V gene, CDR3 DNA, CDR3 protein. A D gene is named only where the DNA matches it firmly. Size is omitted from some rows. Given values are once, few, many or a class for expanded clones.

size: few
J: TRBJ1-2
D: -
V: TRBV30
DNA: TGTGCCTGGAGTGTACAAGCTAACTATGGCTACACCTTC
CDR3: CAWSVQANYGYTF

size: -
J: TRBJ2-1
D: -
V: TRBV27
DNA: TGTGCCAGCAGTTTTAGAAGCTCCTACAATGAGCAGTTCTTC
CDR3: CASSFRSSYNEQFF

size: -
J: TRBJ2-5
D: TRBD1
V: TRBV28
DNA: TGTGCCAGCAGTTGGAAACAGGGGGCTGGAGAGACCCAGTACTTC
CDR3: CASSWKQGAGETQYF

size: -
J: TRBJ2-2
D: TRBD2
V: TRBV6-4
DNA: TGTGCCAGCAGTGAGCTAGGACTAGCGGCGAACACCGGGGAGCTGTTTTTT
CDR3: CASSELGLAANTGELFF

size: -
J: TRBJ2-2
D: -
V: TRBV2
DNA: TGTGCCAGCAGTGAAGCGCTTGGGGCTACCGGGGAGCTGTTTTTT
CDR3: CASSEALGATGELFF

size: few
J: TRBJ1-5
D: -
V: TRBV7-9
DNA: TGTGCCAGCAGCTTTCAAAGACCCGGGAGCAATCAGCCCCAGCATTTT
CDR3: CASSFQRPGSNQPQHF

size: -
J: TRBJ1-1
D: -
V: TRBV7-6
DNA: TGTGCCAGCAGCTTTTCGCCTCCGGGAATGCCCTTGAACACTGAAGCTTTCTTT
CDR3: CASSFSPPGMPLNTEAFF

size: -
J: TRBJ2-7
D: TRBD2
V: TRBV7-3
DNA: TGTGCCAGCAGCCAGGGCACTAGCGCCTCCTACGAGCAGTACTTC
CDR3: CASSQGTSASYEQYF

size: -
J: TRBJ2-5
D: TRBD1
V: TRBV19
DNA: TGTGCCAGTAGTATAGTTGGACAGGGGAGCGGAGAGACCCAGTACTTC
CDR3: CASSIVGQGSGETQYF

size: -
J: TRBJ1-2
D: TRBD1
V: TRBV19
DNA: TGTGCCAGCTCGACAGGGGATGGCTACACCTTC
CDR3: CASSTGDGYTF

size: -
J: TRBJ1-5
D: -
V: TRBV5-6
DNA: TGTGCCAGCAGCTTCTACAGAGCCCTCAATCAGCCCCAGCATTTT
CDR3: CASSFYRALNQPQHF

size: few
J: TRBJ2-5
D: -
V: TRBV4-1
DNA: TGCGCCAGCAGCCCTGGACTGAGGGAGACCCAGTACTTC
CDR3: CASSPGLRETQYF

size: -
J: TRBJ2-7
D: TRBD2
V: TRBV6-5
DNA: TGTGCCAGCAGTTACGGGAGGGCCTACGAGCAGTACTTC
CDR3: CASSYGRAYEQYF

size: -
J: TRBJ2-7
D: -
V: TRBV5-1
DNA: TGCGCCAGCAGCTTGGCCGGGGGTTGGGAGCAGTACTTC
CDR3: CASSLAGGWEQYF

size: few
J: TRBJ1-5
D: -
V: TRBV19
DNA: TGTGCCAGCATATCTTCGGTTTTCGGCAATCAGCCCCAGCATTTT
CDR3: CASISSVFGNQPQHF

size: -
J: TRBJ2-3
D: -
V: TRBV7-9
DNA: TGTGCCAGCAGCTCCGGTGCGGGAACAGATACGCAGTATTTT
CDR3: CASSSGAGTDTQYF

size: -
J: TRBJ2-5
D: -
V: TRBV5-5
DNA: TGTGCCAGCAGCCGCGGACGGGATCGGGAGACCCAGTACTTC
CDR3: CASSRGRDRETQYF

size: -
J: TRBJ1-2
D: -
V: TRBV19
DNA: TGTGCCAGTACCTCCGCTTATGGACTCATTAACTATGGCTACACCTTC
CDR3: CASTSAYGLINYGYTF

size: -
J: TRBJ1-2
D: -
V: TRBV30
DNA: TGTGCCTGGAGAAGTTTCTTGGCGGGGGCCTATGGCTACACCTTC
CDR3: CAWRSFLAGAYGYTF

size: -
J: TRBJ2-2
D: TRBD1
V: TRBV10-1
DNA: TGCGCCAGCAGTGAAGACAGGGTCACCGGGGAGCTGTTTTTT
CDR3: CASSEDRVTGELFF

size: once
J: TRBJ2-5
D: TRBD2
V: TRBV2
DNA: TGTGCCAGCAGCGGCGGACTAGCGGAAGAGACCCAGTACTTC
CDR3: CASSGGLAEETQYF

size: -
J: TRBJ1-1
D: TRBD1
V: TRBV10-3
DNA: TGTGCCATCAGTGATCTGGACAGGGCCACTGAAGCTTTCTTT
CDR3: CAISDLDRATEAFF

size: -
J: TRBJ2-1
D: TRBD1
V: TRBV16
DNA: TGTGCCAGCAGCCAATCGATTTGGGACAGGGTTCGAAATGAGCAGTTCTTC
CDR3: CASSQSIWDRVRNEQFF

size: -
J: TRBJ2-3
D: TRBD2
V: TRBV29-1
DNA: TGCAGCGTTGGTGGGGAGGGGACCACAGATACGCAGTATTTT
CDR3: CSVGGEGTTDTQYF

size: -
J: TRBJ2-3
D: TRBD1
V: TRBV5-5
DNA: TGTGCCAGCAGCTTGGGGACAGGGGGTTTTGCAGATACGCAGTATTTT
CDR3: CASSLGTGGFADTQYF

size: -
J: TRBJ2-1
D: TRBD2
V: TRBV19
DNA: TGTGCCAGTAGTACACCGGGACTAGCGGGATGGGAGCAGTTCTTC
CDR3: CASSTPGLAGWEQFF

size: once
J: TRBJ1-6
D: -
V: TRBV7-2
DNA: TGTGCCAGCACCCGTGGGGGGTTGGGGGTCTCACCCCTCCACTTT
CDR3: CASTRGGLGVSPLHF

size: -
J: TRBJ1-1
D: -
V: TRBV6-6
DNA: TGTGCCAGCAGTTACGGGCCGAACACTGAAGCTTTCTTT
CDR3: CASSYGPNTEAFF

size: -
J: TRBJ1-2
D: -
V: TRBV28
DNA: TGTGCCAGCAGACTTTACGGACGGGGGGAGGATGGCTACACCTTC
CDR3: CASRLYGRGEDGYTF

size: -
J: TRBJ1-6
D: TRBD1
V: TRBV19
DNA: TGTGCCAGTAGAGAAGGACAGGGCGATAATTCACCCCTCCACTTT
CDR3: CASREGQGDNSPLHF

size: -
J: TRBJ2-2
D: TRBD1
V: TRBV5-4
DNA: TGTGCCAGCAGCTTTGACAGGGCCGGCACCGGGGAGCTGTTTTTT
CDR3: CASSFDRAGTGELFF

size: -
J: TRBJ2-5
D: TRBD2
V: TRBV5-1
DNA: TGCGCCAGCAGTTCTAGCGGGGGGCTAATCCAAGAGACCCAGTACTTC
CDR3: CASSSSGGLIQETQYF

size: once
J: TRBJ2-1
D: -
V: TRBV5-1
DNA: TGCGCCAGCAGCTTGGCCTCGCAGACCTACAATGAGCAGTTCTTC
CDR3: CASSLASQTYNEQFF

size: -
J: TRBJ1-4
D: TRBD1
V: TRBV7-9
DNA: TGTGCCAGCAGCGCACTAGGGGACAGGGGAGCAACTAATGAAAAACTGTTTTTT
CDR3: CASSALGDRGATNEKLFF

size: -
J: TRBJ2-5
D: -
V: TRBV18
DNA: TGTGCCAGCTCACCACTACCGGGAGAGACCCAGTACTTC
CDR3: CASSPLPGETQYF

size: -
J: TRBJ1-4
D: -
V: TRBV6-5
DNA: TGTGCCAGCAGTTACGGATTGGAGGAAAAACTGTTTTTT
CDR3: CASSYGLEEKLFF

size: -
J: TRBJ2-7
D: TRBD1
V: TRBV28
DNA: TGTGCCAGCAGTCCGCGGGGACAGGGATCTAACGAGCAGTACTTC
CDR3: CASSPRGQGSNEQYF

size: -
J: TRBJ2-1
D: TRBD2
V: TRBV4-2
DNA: TGTGCCAGCAGCCAAGTTGAGGCGGGAGGCGATGAGCAGTTCTTC
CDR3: CASSQVEAGGDEQFF

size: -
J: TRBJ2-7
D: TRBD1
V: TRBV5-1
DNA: TGCGCCAGCAGCTTGGCCGAGACAGGGGTCTCCTACGAGCAGTACTTC
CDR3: CASSLAETGVSYEQYF

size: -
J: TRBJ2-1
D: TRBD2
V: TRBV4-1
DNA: TGCGCCAGCAGCCAAGATTCCCCTACTAGCGGTCATTACAATGAGCAGTTCTTC
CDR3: CASSQDSPTSGHYNEQFF

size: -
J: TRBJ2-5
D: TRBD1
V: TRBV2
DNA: TGTGCCAGGGGGAAACAGGGGAACACCGAAGAGACCCAGTACTTC
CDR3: CARGKQGNTEETQYF

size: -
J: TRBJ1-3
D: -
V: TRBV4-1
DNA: TGCGCCAGCAGCCAAGAGGTTTTCTGGGCAACAGGAAACACCATATATTTT
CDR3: CASSQEVFWATGNTIYF

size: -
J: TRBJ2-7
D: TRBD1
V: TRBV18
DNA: TGTGCCAGCTCACCGACAGGGTTCTCCTACGAGCAGTACTTC
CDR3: CASSPTGFSYEQYF

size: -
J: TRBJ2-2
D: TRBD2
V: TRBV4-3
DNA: TGCGCCAGCAGCCATCACCGACTAGCGGGGGTGGACACCGGGGAGCTGTTTTTT
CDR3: CASSHHRLAGVDTGELFF

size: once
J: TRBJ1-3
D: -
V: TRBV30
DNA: TGTGCCTGGAGGAACTTAGGGGCAGGAAACACCATATATTTT
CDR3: CAWRNLGAGNTIYF

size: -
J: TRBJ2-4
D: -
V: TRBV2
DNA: TGTGCCAGCAGTGTCCCTACAGGGGGGGAAAACATTCAGTACTTC
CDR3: CASSVPTGGENIQYF

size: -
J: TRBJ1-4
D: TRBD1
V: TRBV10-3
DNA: TGTGCCATCAGTGAGTTGGCAGGGGGCGCAGGGCTGTTTTTT
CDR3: CAISELAGGAGLFF

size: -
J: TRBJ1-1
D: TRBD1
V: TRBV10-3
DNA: TGTGCCTCGCACCGACAGGGTGGGACTGAAGCTTTCTTT
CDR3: CASHRQGGTEAFF

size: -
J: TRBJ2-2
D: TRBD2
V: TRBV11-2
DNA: TGTGCCAGCAGCTTCTTAGCGGGAGGGAGGACCGGGGAGCTGTTTTTT
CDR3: CASSFLAGGRTGELFF

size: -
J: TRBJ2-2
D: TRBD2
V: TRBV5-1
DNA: TGCGCCAGCAGCTTGGTCCCGCGGGAGTCCGGGGAGCTGTTTTTT
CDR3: CASSLVPRESGELFF

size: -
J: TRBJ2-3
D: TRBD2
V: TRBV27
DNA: TGTGCCAGCAGTAATCAGGGACTAGCGGGAGTAATTAGCACAGATACGCAGTATTTT
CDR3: CASSNQGLAGVISTDTQYF

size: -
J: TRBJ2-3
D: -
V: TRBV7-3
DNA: TGTGCCAGCAGCTCAAACTTGCTGGATACGCAGTATTTT
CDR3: CASSSNLLDTQYF

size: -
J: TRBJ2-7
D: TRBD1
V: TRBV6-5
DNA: TGTGCCAGCAGTTACATGACAGGGCCTTTCGAGCAGTACTTC
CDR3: CASSYMTGPFEQYF

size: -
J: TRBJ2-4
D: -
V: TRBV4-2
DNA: TGTGCCAGCAGCCAAGATCGGAGGGAACTAGCCAAAAACATTCAGTACTTC
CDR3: CASSQDRRELAKNIQYF

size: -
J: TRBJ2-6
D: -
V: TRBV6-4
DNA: TGTGCCAGCAGTGAGGTAGCTGGGGCCAACGTCCTGACTTTC
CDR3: CASSEVAGANVLTF

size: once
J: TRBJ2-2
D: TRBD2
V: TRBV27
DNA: TGTGCCAGCAGTCCAACCGGACTAGCACCCAAAAAGAACACCGGGGAGCTGTTTTTT
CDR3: CASSPTGLAPKKNTGELFF

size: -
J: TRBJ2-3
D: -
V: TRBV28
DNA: TGTGCCAGCAGTCTTAAGTTGGGTCTAGCACAGCTCACTACAGATACGCAGTATTTT
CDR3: CASSLKLGLAQLTTDTQYF

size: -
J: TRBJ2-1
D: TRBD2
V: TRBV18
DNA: TGTGCCAGCTCACCAGGACTAGCGGGGGGGGATGAGCAGTTCTTC
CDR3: CASSPGLAGGDEQFF